This T cell receptor (beta chain) was sequenced during a study of T cell responses to AZD1222 COVID-19 vaccine. Study at large: The study pooled second doses at about 4 or about 12 weeks.

As regards this clone: Its antigen is not identified.

TCRdb keeps only in-frame clones here, not all; method: immunoSEQ multiplex PCR. The table lists about 140,000 clones, around 92% of them singletons. General study results and limits: Regions 160-218 and 743-854 held dominance among vaccine-associated CD4 TCRs, which spanned spike.

The source material was peripheral blood, sampled on day 0 of AZD1222 vaccination. The TCR was taken from an adult in good health.

The CDR3 loop reads CASSQSYGGYTF. The CDR3 DNA sequence: TGTGCCAGCAGCCAAAGTTATGGTGGCTACACCTTC. The chain recombines TRBV3-1 (or the pseudogene TRBV3-2) with TRBJ1-2, with D unclear. The length of the CDR3 is 12 residues. V gave up 2 bases and J gave up 7 bases, with 8 bases separating them. Germline lookup yields CDR1 LGHDT and CDR2 YNNKEL (reference sequence).